This T cell receptor (beta chain) was found in a study of blood T cell repertoires in COVID-19. At the level of the study: Sites across the United States, Italy and Spain contributed samples from acute and convalescent COVID-19.

The CDR3 is 15 residues long. Germline V gives CDR1 SGHTA, CDR2 FQGNSA. J gave up 5 bases and V 3 bases, and 3 bases lay outside the gene matches. For this clone: This CDR3 is also generated by other DNA sequences in the sample.

Using immunoSEQ multiplex PCR, the repertoire was profiled, and TCRdb retains in-frame clones only, with some absent. The table lists 180,000 or so clones, about 86% of them singletons, with around 8.2% in the top ten. The TCR originated in a man in his sixties with acute or convalescent COVID-19. Sequencing was carried out using peripheral blood. The chain joins TRBV7-2 to TRBJ2-2; 10 positions match TRBD2. The CDR3 DNA is TGTGCCAGCAGCTTGTCTAGCGGGAGAACCGGGGAGCTGTTTTTT. As protein: CASSLSSGRTGELFF.